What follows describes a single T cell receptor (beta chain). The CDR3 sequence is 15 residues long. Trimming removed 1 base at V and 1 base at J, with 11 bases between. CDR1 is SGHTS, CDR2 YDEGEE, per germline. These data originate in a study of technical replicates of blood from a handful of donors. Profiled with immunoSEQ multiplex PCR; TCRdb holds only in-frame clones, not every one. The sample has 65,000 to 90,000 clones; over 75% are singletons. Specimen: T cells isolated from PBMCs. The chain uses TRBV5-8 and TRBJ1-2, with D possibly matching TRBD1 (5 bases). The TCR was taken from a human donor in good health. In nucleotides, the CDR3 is TGTGCCAGCAGCTTGAATCAGGGTTATAACTATGGCTACACCTTC. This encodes CASSLNQGYNYGYTF.